The clone carrying this T cell receptor (beta chain) turned up a few times. Its antigen is not identified. V shed 4 bases and J 3 bases; nucleotides not matched to a gene: 6. CDR1 and CDR2 from the germline V gene are DFQATT and SNEGSKA (reference sequence). This CDR3 region has 15 residues. In making TCR cDNA, 5'RACE template switching added a universal primer site and UMIs to it. One entry per CDR3 protein results from TCRdb running MiXCR on the 5' RACE reads. There are 620,000 or so distinct CDR3 sequences in the sample; approximately 13% occur only once, and around 14% lies in the top ten. These data originate in a study of T cells after yellow fever vaccination. About the study: The authors prepared low-cell-number fractions using SMART-Seq v4 Ultra Low Input. Study-wide results and caveats: Most clones from primary vaccination resurfaced after the booster (approximately 95% CD4, more than 75% CD8). A faster peak, day 5 versus 15, was reached by the weaker secondary response.

The chain couples TRBV20-1 to TRBJ2-3; 11 bases map to TRBD2. The sequence was collected from a man in his thirties or forties who received the YFV17D yellow fever vaccine. This sample comprised PBMCs, obtained on the day of the yellow fever booster vaccination. The CDR3 sequence is CSANPSGRRTDTQYF. Here the CDR3 DNA reads TGCAGTGCTAACCCTAGCGGGAGGCGGACAGATACGCAGTATTTT.